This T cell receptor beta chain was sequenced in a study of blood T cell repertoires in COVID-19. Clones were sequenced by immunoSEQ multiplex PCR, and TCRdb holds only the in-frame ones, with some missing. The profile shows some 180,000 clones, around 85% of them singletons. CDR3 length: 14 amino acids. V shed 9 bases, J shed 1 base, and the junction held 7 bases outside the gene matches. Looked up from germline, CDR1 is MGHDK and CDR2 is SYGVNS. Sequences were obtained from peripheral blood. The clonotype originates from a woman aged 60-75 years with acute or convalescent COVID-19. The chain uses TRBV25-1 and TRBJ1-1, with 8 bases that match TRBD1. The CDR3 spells CASTRQGRNTEAFF. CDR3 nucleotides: TGTGCCAGTACCCGACAGGGGAGGAACACTGAAGCTTTCTTT.